A few counts support the clone carrying this T cell receptor (beta chain). Antigen: not known. This record belongs to a study of early T cells in non-severe SARS-CoV-2 infection. For the study at large: Chains were not paired, and sequencing was done on bulk RNA from unsorted whole blood.

Molecules of cDNA were individually given unique molecular identifiers that were attached to them. TCRdb recomputed calls from the 5' RACE reads with MiXCR, one row per CDR3 protein. The table has 80,000 to 100,000 distinct CDR3 sequences, approximately 9.9% seen once; the top ten hold around 4.8%. Study-level findings and limits: Matching against VDJdb likely underestimated virus-specific expansions, favoring anti-spike CD8.

Trimming removed 6 bases at V and 3 bases at J, with 15 bases between. The CDR3 is 15 residues long. Per the germline V gene, CDR1 is MNHEY and CDR2 is SVGEGT. The sample here was whole blood, taken at baseline. The rearrangement links TRBV6-2 or TRBV6-3 to TRBJ2-4, with no clear D. This clonotype originated in an adult who was a healthcare worker with PCR-confirmed SARS-CoV-2 infection or an uninfected control (not recorded which). CDR3 nucleotides: TGTGCCAGCAGATGGGGAAGCAAGGGCAAAAACATTCAGTACTTC. Its translation is CASRWGSKGKNIQYF.